This TCR beta chain appears in the sequencing data of a study of persistence of HIV-infected CD4 T cells. About the study: CD4+ T cells responding to CMV or HIV-1 Gag were isolated.

Study results and limitations: Degenerate expanded CDR3beta sequences were enriched among CMV- and Gag-responding cells.

This clone came up a few times. The target antigen is unknown. An overlapping HIV-1 Gag peptide pool stimulated these cells at 0.85 to 1 ug/peptide/mL. Sorted nonresponding memory CD4+ T cells were CD40L-negative, CD69-negative, CD45RO-high. An approximately 17-hour stimulation of CD8-depleted PBMCs used anti-CD28/CD49d costimulation, CD40-blocking antibody and enfuvirtide. The libraries were made with immunoSEQ version 4 in survey mode. Produced via immunoSEQ multiplex PCR; TCRdb's table is partial and in-frame only. The data show about 40,000 clones, about 80% seen once. The sequence derives from an adult man with HIV who was CMV-seropositive. This specimen consisted of CD4+ T cells sorted from PBMCs after approximately 19-hour stimulation, obtained from a patient who received antiretroviral therapy.

The CDR3 region is CASSLGPHYGYTF. The CDR3 DNA is TGTGCCAGCAGTTTGGGGCCGCACTATGGCTACACCTTC. The chain links TRBV12-3 or TRBV12-4 to TRBJ1-2, with TRBD1 as a possible D gene (5 bases). V was shortened by 3 bases and J by 3 bases, with 8 bases between the two germline ends. This CDR3 region has 13 residues.